This is a list of T cell receptor beta chains from one sample in a study of T cell responses to AZD1222 COVID-19 vaccine. Assay: immunoSEQ multiplex PCR; the TCRdb copy retains only in-frame clones and omits some. The sample contains 150,000 to 160,000 clones, around 87% of which appear only once. Here the sequenced sample was peripheral blood, taken 28 days after the second AZD1222 dose. All receptors derive from an adult who received the AZD1222 COVID-19 vaccine. Both conserved end residues are part of each CDR3. D genes are given only for firm matches. The listing skips clone size in some rows; elsewhere it reads once, few, many or a size class.

V	size	D	J	DNA	CDR3
TRBV9	NA	NA	TRBJ2-1	TGTGCCAGCAGCTTTAGCCCATTCAATGAGCAGTTCTTC	CASSFSPFNEQFF
TRBV19	few	NA	TRBJ2-7	TGTGCCAGTAGTATAGAGGGCCCACACTACGAGCAGTACTTC	CASSIEGPHYEQYF
TRBV5-4	NA	NA	TRBJ2-3	TGTGCCAGCAGCCATAGGACTGGCCCAGATACGCAGTATTTT	CASSHRTGPDTQYF
TRBV27	NA	TRBD1	TRBJ1-2	TGTGCCAGCAGACTTATTACAGGGGGCGGCTATGGCTACACCTTC	CASRLITGGGYGYTF
TRBV7-2	NA	NA	TRBJ1-5	TGTGCCAGCAGCTTAATGGGGGTGTGGAGCAATCAGCCCCAGCATTTT	CASSLMGVWSNQPQHF
TRBV19	NA	NA	TRBJ1-5	TGTGCCAGTAGTTCCGCACGGGGTCAGCCCCAGCATTTT	CASSSARGQPQHF
TRBV10-1	NA	NA	TRBJ1-3	TGCGCCTTCCTCCCAGCGGCTGGAAACACCATATATTTT	CAFLPAAGNTIYF
TRBV3-1/TRBV3-2	NA	NA	TRBJ2-6	TGTGCCAGCAGAAAGGGGTCTGGGGCCAACGTCCTGACTTTC	CASRKGSGANVLTF
TRBV28	NA	TRBD1	TRBJ1-1	TGTGCCAGCAGATGGGACAGGGGTTATACGGCTTTCTTT	CASRWDRGYTAFF
TRBV28	NA	TRBD1	TRBJ1-1	TGTGCCAGCAGTTTGGGCTTTACAGGGGCCCCTATGAACACTGAAGCTTTCTTT	CASSLGFTGAPMNTEAFF
TRBV19	once	NA	TRBJ2-6	TGTGCCAGTTCGCTCACAGATTCTGGGGCCAACGTCCTGACTTTC	CASSLTDSGANVLTF
TRBV28	NA	TRBD1	TRBJ1-5	TGTGCCAGCAGTCCGTCGGGACAGGCTAATCAGCCCCAGCATTTT	CASSPSGQANQPQHF
TRBV6-2/TRBV6-3	once	NA	TRBJ2-3	TGTGCCAGCAGTCGTCAGGCCTCGGATACGCAGTATTTT	CASSRQASDTQYF
TRBV5-1	NA	TRBD2	TRBJ2-1	TGCGCCAGCAGCCCGGGCAGCGGGAGTGACAATGAGCAGTTCTTC	CASSPGSGSDNEQFF
TRBV6-5	NA	TRBD1	TRBJ2-7	TGTGCCAGCAGACCGACAGGGATGGGGTACGAGCAGTACTTC	CASRPTGMGYEQYF
TRBV19	NA	NA	TRBJ1-1	TGTGCCAGTACCAAACGGGGAATAGGCACTGAAGCTTTCTTT	CASTKRGIGTEAFF
TRBV7-2	NA	NA	TRBJ2-7	TGTGCCAGCAGCGGGAGCTACGAGCAGTACTTC	CASSGSYEQYF
TRBV7-9	NA	NA	TRBJ2-2	TGTGCCAGCAGCTTAGGCCTCGGGCATATATCCGGGGAGCTGTTTTTT	CASSLGLGHISGELFF
TRBV9	NA	NA	TRBJ1-2	TGTGCCAGCAGCGTAGATGGAGGGAACTATGGCTACACCTTC	CASSVDGGNYGYTF
TRBV5-1	once	NA	TRBJ2-5	TGCGCCAGCAGCCCTGGTTGGGAGACCCAGTACTTC	CASSPGWETQYF
TRBV7-8	NA	TRBD1	TRBJ2-7	TGTGCCAGCAGCCGGGACAGGGTGGGAGAGCAGTACTTC	CASSRDRVGEQYF
TRBV2	NA	NA	TRBJ1-2	TGTGCCAGCACTGCCAGCCCCGGCTATGGCTACACCTTC	CASTASPGYGYTF
TRBV5-1	NA	TRBD1	TRBJ1-1	TGCGCCAGCAGCGTAGGGACAGGGAAGAACACTGAAGCTTTCTTT	CASSVGTGKNTEAFF
TRBV5-1	NA	NA	TRBJ2-7	TGCGCCAGCCGGGCCGCGGAGGGCCGGGGGGAGCAGTACTTC	CASRAAEGRGEQYF
TRBV7-3	NA	TRBD1	TRBJ2-5	TGTGCCAGCGGAAAACAGGGGTTGGGGGAGACCCAGTACTTC	CASGKQGLGETQYF
TRBV27	NA	NA	TRBJ2-7	TGTGCCAGCAGTGACAGGATGACCTACGAGCAGTACTTC	CASSDRMTYEQYF
TRBV19	NA	TRBD2	TRBJ2-3	TGTGCCAGTAGTATAGATCTTACCGGGACTAGCGGAGGCACAGATACGCAGTATTTT	CASSIDLTGTSGGTDTQYF
TRBV7-9	NA	TRBD1	TRBJ2-7	TGTGCCAGCAGCCTCCGACAGGGGGGCGAGCAGTACTTC	CASSLRQGGEQYF
TRBV10-1	NA	TRBD2	TRBJ2-1	TGCGCCAGTTCTCGGCTAGCGGGACCATACAATGAGCAGTTCTTC	CASSRLAGPYNEQFF
TRBV27	once	NA	TRBJ2-2	TGTGCCAGCAGTTTCCCCCCAGGGGAGCTGTTTTTT	CASSFPPGELFF
TRBV11-2	NA	TRBD2	TRBJ2-1	TGTGCCAGCAGCCTCGGACTAGCGGGAGGAGCCCATGAGCAGTTCTTC	CASSLGLAGGAHEQFF
TRBV6-5	once	NA	TRBJ2-5	TGTGCCAGCAGTTACGAGGGGATCGGGAGAGGTGAGACCCAGTACTTC	CASSYEGIGRGETQYF
TRBV29-1	NA	TRBD1	TRBJ1-1	TGCAGCGTTGCTGGACAGGGGGCAATCTATGAAGCTTTCTTT	CSVAGQGAIYEAFF
TRBV7-9	NA	TRBD1	TRBJ1-3	TGTGCCAGCAGAGCCCTCGGGGACAGGGGGGGAAACACCATATATTTT	CASRALGDRGGNTIYF
TRBV27	few	NA	TRBJ2-6	TGTGCCAGCAGTTTAGGACTGACCTCTGGGGCCAACGTCCTGACTTTC	CASSLGLTSGANVLTF
TRBV28	once	NA	TRBJ2-7	TGTGCCAGCAACATGCTAAGGGGGGCTACGGAGCAGTACTTC	CASNMLRGATEQYF
TRBV7-3	NA	TRBD2	TRBJ2-1	TGTGCCAGCAGCCTAGCGGGAGGGAGGAATGAGCAGTTCTTC	CASSLAGGRNEQFF
TRBV18	NA	NA	TRBJ1-3	TGTGCCAGCTCAACCACGGACGGGAGCTCTGGAAACACCATATATTTT	CASSTTDGSSGNTIYF
TRBV25-1	NA	NA	TRBJ2-5	TGTGCCAGCAGTGCCCCGGAGGGGGGACTACAAGAGACCCAGTACTTC	CASSAPEGGLQETQYF
TRBV9	NA	NA	TRBJ2-1	TGTGCCAGCAGCGTAGCGACAGGAAACAGTGAGCAGTTCTTC	CASSVATGNSEQFF
TRBV9	NA	TRBD2	TRBJ2-2	TGTGCCAGCAGCGTAGACCGGGGGAGGGGCGGGGAGCTGTTTTTT	CASSVDRGRGGELFF
TRBV28	NA	TRBD1	TRBJ2-1	TGTGCCAGCAGAACAGGGGGAGGCAGCAATGAGCAGTTCTTC	CASRTGGGSNEQFF
TRBV2	NA	TRBD1	TRBJ1-5	TGTGCCAGCAGTTATGGGACAGGCGATAGCAATCAGCCCCAGCATTTT	CASSYGTGDSNQPQHF
TRBV19	NA	NA	TRBJ1-5	TGTGCCAGTAGACCCCGGGACAATAATCAGCCCCAGCATTTT	CASRPRDNNQPQHF
TRBV14	NA	NA	TRBJ2-2	TGTGCCAGCAGCCAAGCCCGGAGTTGGGGGGAGCTGTTTTTT	CASSQARSWGELFF
TRBV6-5	NA	NA	TRBJ1-1	TGTGCCAGCAGCGCCCAGGGGATGGGCACTGAAGCTTTCTTT	CASSAQGMGTEAFF
TRBV2	few	NA	TRBJ2-7	TGTGCCAGCAAGGCCGGGGGGCAGAACCTTGAGGAGCAGTACTTC	CASKAGGQNLEEQYF
TRBV7-9	NA	NA	TRBJ1-6	TGTGCCAGCAGCTTAGAGGGCAGCAATTCACCCCTCCACTTT	CASSLEGSNSPLHF
TRBV2	once	NA	TRBJ1-5	TGTGCCAGCAGTGAAGATACAGGGAGGAGCAATCAGCCCCAGCATTTT	CASSEDTGRSNQPQHF
TRBV19	NA	NA	TRBJ1-5	TGTGCCAGTAGTAGACAGCTCAATCAGCCCCAGCATTTT	CASSRQLNQPQHF
TRBV28	NA	NA	TRBJ1-2	TGTGCCAGCAACATTCAAAGCTATGGCTACACCTTC	CASNIQSYGYTF
TRBV11-2	NA	TRBD1	TRBJ2-7	TGTGCCAGCAGGACAGGGACAGTCGGCGAGCAGTACTTC	CASRTGTVGEQYF
TRBV29-1	once	NA	TRBJ1-2	TGCAGCGTCATGACGGATTACTCACGTGGTGGCTACACCTTC	CSVMTDYSRGGYTF
TRBV29-1	NA	TRBD1	TRBJ1-5	TGCAGCGTTGTAGAGACAGGGGGCGCGGGGCAGCCCCAGCATTTT	CSVVETGGAGQPQHF
TRBV5-6	few	NA	TRBJ2-7	TGTGCCAGCAGCCTGTTCTACGAGCAGTACTTC	CASSLFYEQYF
TRBV10-3	NA	NA	TRBJ1-5	TGTGCCATCAGTGCTCAAGGGGCAGGGCAGGGGCAGCCCCAGCATTTT	CAISAQGAGQGQPQHF
TRBV6-6	NA	NA	TRBJ2-2	TGTGCCAGCAGCCGACAGTTATACACCGGGGAGCTGTTTTTT	CASSRQLYTGELFF